A single T cell receptor beta chain is shown here with its context. These data belong to a study of T cell changes during pregnancy in multiple sclerosis. This CDR3 spans 14 amino acids. Germline CDR1 and CDR2: SNHLY and FYNNEI. V was shortened by 0 bases and J by 7 bases, with 10 bases between the two germline ends. Generated by immunoSEQ multiplex PCR, the TCRdb table keeps only in-frame clones and is missing some. The table includes tens of thousands of clones, roughly 94% detected once. The sequenced sample was CD8+ T cells from peripheral blood mononuclear cells, obtained after pregnancy. This chain joins TRBV2 and TRBJ2-1; TRBD1 is a possible D gene (5 bases). This receptor was taken from a female donor with multiple sclerosis, enrolled in a pregnancy study. The CDR3 reads CASSEAPGRNEQFF. The CDR3 nucleotides read TGTGCCAGCAGTGAAGCACCAGGGCGAAATGAGCAGTTCTTC.